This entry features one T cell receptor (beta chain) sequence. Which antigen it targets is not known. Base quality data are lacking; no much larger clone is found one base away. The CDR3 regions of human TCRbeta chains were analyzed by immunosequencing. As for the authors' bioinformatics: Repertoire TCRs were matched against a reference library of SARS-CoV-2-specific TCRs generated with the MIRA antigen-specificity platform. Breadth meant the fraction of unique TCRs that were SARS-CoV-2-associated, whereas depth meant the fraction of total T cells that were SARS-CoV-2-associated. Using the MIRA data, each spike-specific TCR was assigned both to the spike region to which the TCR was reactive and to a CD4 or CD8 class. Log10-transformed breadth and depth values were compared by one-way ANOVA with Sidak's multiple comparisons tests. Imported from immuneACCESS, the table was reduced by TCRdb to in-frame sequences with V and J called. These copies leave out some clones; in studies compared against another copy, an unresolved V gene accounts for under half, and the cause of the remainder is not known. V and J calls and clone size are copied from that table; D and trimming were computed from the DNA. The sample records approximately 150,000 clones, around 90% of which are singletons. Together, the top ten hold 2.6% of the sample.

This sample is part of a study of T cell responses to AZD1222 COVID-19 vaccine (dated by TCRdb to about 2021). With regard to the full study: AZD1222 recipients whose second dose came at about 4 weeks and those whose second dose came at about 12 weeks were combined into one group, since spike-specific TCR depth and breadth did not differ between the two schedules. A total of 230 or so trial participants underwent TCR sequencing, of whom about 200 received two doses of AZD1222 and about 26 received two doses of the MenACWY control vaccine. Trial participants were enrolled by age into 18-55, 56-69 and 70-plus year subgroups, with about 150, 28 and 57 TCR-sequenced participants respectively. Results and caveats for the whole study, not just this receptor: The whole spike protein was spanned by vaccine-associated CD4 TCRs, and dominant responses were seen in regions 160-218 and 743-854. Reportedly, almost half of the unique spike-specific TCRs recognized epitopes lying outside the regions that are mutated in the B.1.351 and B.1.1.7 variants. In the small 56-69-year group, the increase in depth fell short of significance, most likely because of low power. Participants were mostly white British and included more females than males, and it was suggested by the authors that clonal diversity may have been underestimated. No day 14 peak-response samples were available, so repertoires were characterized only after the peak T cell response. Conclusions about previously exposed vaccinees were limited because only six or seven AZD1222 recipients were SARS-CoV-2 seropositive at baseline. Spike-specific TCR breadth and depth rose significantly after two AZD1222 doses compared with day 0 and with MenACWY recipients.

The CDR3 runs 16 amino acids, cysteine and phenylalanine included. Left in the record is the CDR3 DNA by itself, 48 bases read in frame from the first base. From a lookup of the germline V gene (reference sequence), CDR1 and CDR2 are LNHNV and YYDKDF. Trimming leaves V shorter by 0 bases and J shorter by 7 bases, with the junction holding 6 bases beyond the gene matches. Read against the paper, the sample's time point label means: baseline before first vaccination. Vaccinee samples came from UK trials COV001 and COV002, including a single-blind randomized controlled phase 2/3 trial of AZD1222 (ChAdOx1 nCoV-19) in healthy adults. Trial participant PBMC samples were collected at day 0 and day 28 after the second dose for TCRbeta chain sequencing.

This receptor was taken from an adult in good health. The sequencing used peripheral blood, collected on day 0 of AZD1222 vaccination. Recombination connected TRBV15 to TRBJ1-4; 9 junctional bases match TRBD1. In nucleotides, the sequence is TGTGCCACCAGCAGAGATAGGGACAGGGAGGCTGAAAAACTGTTTTTT. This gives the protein CATSRDRDREAEKLFF.